This entry lists 10 T cell receptor beta chains sequenced from one sample in a study of PD-1 blockade in mismatch repair-deficient tumors (dated by TCRdb to 2017 to 2019). Library preparation employed the immunoSEQ multiplex PCR assay. The immuneACCESS repertoire file appears here via TCRdb, limited to in-frame rearrangements. These files lack a portion of the clones; in checked studies, under half of the deficit traces to unresolved V genes, and the cause of the others is not known. For this sample there are some 97,000 clones; roughly four fifths appear just once. The ten largest clones capture roughly 6.2% of the sample. Sequences were derived from peripheral blood, sampled roughly eight months after starting pembrolizumab. Every receptor here comes from an adult with mismatch repair-deficient cancer.

V gene TRBV10-3 combines with J gene TRBJ2-1; TRBD2 is a possible D gene (5 bases). The V gene's germline CDR1 is ENHRY and CDR2 SYGVKD. With 5 bases removed from V and 7 bases from J, the gap between germline ends came to 6 bases. CDR3 length: 11 amino acids. The CDR3 bases are TGTGCCATCAGTCCGGGGAATGAGCAGTTCTTC. Encoded protein: CAISPGNEQFF.

V and J are TRBV30 and TRBJ2-2; 7 bases align to TRBD2. Germline V gives CDR1 GTSNPN, CDR2 SVGIG (reference sequence). The CDR3 runs to 15 residues. Trimming took 3 bases from V and 5 from J; bases not matched to a gene: 9. CDR3 amino acids: CAWRLRGSMTGELFF. The CDR3, as DNA: TGTGCCTGGAGACTACGCGGGAGTATGACCGGGGAGCTGTTTTTT.

The chain carries TRBV4-3 and TRBJ2-5; TRBD2 aligns across 7 bases. The CDR3 length is 15 residues. The germline V gene has CDR1 LGHNA and CDR2 YSLEER. The V and J ends lost 5 bases and 5 bases, in that order; junction bases with no gene match: 11. CDR3 region: CASSGGEWGWETQYF. The CDR3, as DNA: TGCGCCAGCAGCGGGGGGGAATGGGGCTGGGAGACCCAGTACTTC.

CDR3 residues: CASSFGSEQYF. CDR3 DNA: TGTGCCAGCAGTTTTGGTTCCGAGCAGTACTTC. The V gene is TRBV6-6, the J gene TRBJ2-7; D remains unclear. V was pared by 4 bases and J by 6 bases, with 7 bases between. Germline-derived CDR1 and CDR2 are MNHNY and SVGAGI (reference sequence). This CDR3 has 11 amino acids.

The chain uses TRBV19 and TRBJ2-7; TRBD2 aligns across 10 bases. With 5 bases clipped from V and 3 bases from J, the junction kept 19 bases outside the gene matches. The CDR3 has 19 amino acids. CDR1 LNHDA and CDR2 SQIVND come from the germline V gene (reference sequence). The CDR3 DNA sequence: TGTGCCAGTAGTTCCGACAGGGTCGGGTTTACTAGCGGGATCTACGAGCAGTACTTC. Amino acid sequence: CASSSDRVGFTSGIYEQYF.

The chain joins TRBV6-5 to TRBJ1-2; D remains ambiguous. The CDR3 length is 13 residues. The germline V gene has CDR1 MNHEY and CDR2 SVGAGI. V was shortened by 6 bases and J by 6 bases, with 14 bases between the two germline ends. This CDR3 reads CASSPDEAHGYTF. CDR3 sequence (DNA): TGTGCCAGCAGCCCAGACGAGGCCCATGGCTACACCTTC.

CDR3 DNA: TGCGCCAGCAGGCTTAATCAGCCCCAGCATTTT. It translates to CASRLNQPQHF. This sequence joins TRBV4-3 and TRBJ1-5; D call uncertain. This CDR3 has 11 amino acids. V lost 6 bases and J lost 4, with 4 bases in between. Germline V gives CDR1 LGHNA, CDR2 YSLEER.

The chain employs TRBV7-3 and TRBJ2-1, with TRBD1 matching 9 bases. V lost 5 bases to trimming and J lost 8 bases; unmatched junction nucleotides: 4. The CDR3 length is 13 residues. In germline, CDR1 is SGHTA, CDR2 FQGTGA. The CDR3 DNA reads TGTGCCAGCAGCACACAGGGGGCCGATGAGCAGTTCTTC. It specifies CASSTQGADEQFF.

This chain joins TRBV19 and TRBJ2-4, with a weak D call TRBD2 (5 bases). Germline V gives CDR1 LNHDA, CDR2 SQIVND (reference sequence). Trimming removed 3 bases at V and 2 bases at J, with 17 bases between. The CDR3 is 17 amino acids. The CDR3 DNA is TGTGCCAGTAGTATGTTTACTCTAGCCGGTACCAAAAACATTCAGTACTTC. It is translated as CASSMFTLAGTKNIQYF.

The chain has TRBV7-3 and TRBJ2-7, with 12 bases matching TRBD2. Germline V lookup: CDR1 SGHTA, CDR2 FQGTGA. This CDR3 is 16 amino acids long. With 2 bases clipped from V and 7 bases from J, the junction kept 9 bases outside the gene matches. CDR3 nucleotides: TGTGCCAGCAGCTTAGAACTAGCGGGAGGACCAGGGGAGCAGTACTTC. Its protein is CASSLELAGGPGEQYF. Filled out from reference TRBV7-3 and TRBJ2-7, the complete variable domain reads GAGVSQTPSNKVTEKGKYVELRCDPISGHTALYWYRQSLGQGPEFLIYFQGTGAADDSGLPNDRFFAVRPEGSVSTLKIQRTERGDSAVYLCASSLELAGGPGEQYFGPGTRLTVT.